This TCR beta chain stems from a study of blood T cell repertoires in COVID-19. Original analysis: Quantification of nucleated cells was approximated via reference gene primer amplification. Data came from immunoSEQ multiplex PCR; TCRdb stores just in-frame clones and leaves some out. D and trimming were read from the DNA, whereas the V and J calls and clone size are those reported in that table. The sample lists about 190,000 clones; approximately 80% were seen once. The V segment lost 8 bases and the J segment 4 bases; nucleotides outside the gene matches: 11. The CDR3 runs to 15 residues. From germline, CDR1 is MDHEN and CDR2 SYDVKM.

The receptor was isolated from a human donor in a cohort sampled during active COVID-19. The specimen sequenced was peripheral blood. The rearrangement joins TRBV28 to TRBJ1-1; 9 nucleotides agree with TRBD1. CDR3: CASGALQGQGTEAFF. CDR3 coding DNA: TGTGCCAGCGGGGCGCTACAGGGACAGGGCACTGAAGCTTTCTTT.